This T cell receptor beta chain is from a study of T cell responses to AZD1222 COVID-19 vaccine. Study-level results: Epitopes outside B.1.351 and B.1.1.7 mutated regions reportedly drew nearly half of spike TCRs.

On this clone: The antigen is undetermined.

Some clones are missing from TCRdb's copy, which holds only in-frame ones; the method was immunoSEQ multiplex PCR. The sample lists approximately 130,000 clones; about nine tenths were seen once. Germline loops: CDR1 LNHDA, CDR2 SQIVND (reference sequence). V lost 2 bases and J 8 bases, leaving 15 bases between the germline ends. The CDR3 consists of 14 residues. The V call is TRBV19, the J call TRBJ1-2; D uncertain. This clonotype was obtained from an adult in good health. This specimen consisted of peripheral blood, obtained on day 0 of AZD1222 vaccination. The DNA for the CDR3 is TGTGCCAGTAGTATACGTATAGGACTGGAGGGCTACACCTTC. Translation: CASSIRIGLEGYTF.